A single sample gave rise to the 23 T cell receptor beta chains below, sequenced in a study of siplizumab effects on memory and regulatory T cells. Here immunoSEQ multiplex PCR was the method, and the copy in TCRdb shows in-frame clones only, minus some. This sample has around 110,000 clones; about 94% occur once, and the top ten carry about 1.8%. Sequenced sample: non-Treg CD4+ T cells sorted from blood. The origin of the receptors is a human donor in good health.

V gene TRBV11-3 combines with J gene TRBJ1-1; D is undetermined. This CDR3 spans 14 amino acids. Looked up from germline, CDR1 is SGHNT and CDR2 is YENEEA. Trimming removed 0 bases from V and 1 base from J, with 6 bases in between. The CDR3 sequence: CASSLDSRNTEAFF. The CDR3 DNA sequence: TGTGCCAGCAGCTTAGATTCAAGGAACACTGAAGCTTTCTTT.

This chain connects TRBV6-6 to TRBJ1-1; 10 bases agree with TRBD1. The CDR3 totals 16 residues. With 5 bases clipped from V and 6 bases from J, the junction kept 12 bases outside the gene matches. Germline lookup yields CDR1 MNHNY and CDR2 SVGAGI (reference sequence). CDR3 nucleotide sequence: TGTGCCAGCAGTAAATATTCGAAGACAGGGGGCCCTGAAGCTTTCTTT. This gives the protein CASSKYSKTGGPEAFF.

The chain uses TRBV5-4 and TRBJ1-6; a possible D gene is TRBD1 (6 bases). Trimming took 4 bases from V and 1 from J, leaving 15 bases between them. The CDR3 consists of 17 residues. In germline, CDR1 is SGHNT, CDR2 YYREEE (reference sequence). The CDR3 loop reads CASSLEGGGSYNSPLHF. For the CDR3, the DNA is TGTGCCAGCAGCCTGGAGGGGGGGGGTTCCTATAATTCACCCCTCCACTTT.

The chain has TRBV6-1 and TRBJ2-3; no reliable D call. Trimming took off 2 bases at V and 1 base at J, with 10 bases between the two ends. The CDR3 runs 15 residues. The V gene's germline CDR1 is MNHNS and CDR2 SASEGT. CDR3 amino acids: CASSEPGIGTDTQYF. As DNA, the CDR3 is TGTGCCAGCAGTGAACCCGGCATTGGCACAGATACGCAGTATTTT.

This clone was observed once. This sequence joins TRBV9 and TRBJ1-2; 7 bases are shared with TRBD1. The CDR3 loop spans 15 amino acids. The germline gives CDR1 SGDLS, CDR2 YYNGEE. The J segment lost 8 bases and the V segment lost 0 bases, leaving 10 bases of the junction unmatched. This CDR3 reads CASSVATGEGGGYTF. The CDR3 bases are TGTGCCAGCAGCGTAGCTACAGGGGAGGGTGGAGGCTACACCTTC.

The V gene is TRBV6-1, the J gene TRBJ2-7; D is perhaps TRBD1 (6 bases). The V end lost 4 bases, the J end lost 0 bases, and 10 bases lay between the germline ends. The CDR3 contains 14 residues. Germline-derived CDR1 and CDR2 are MNHNS and SASEGT. CDR3 DNA: TGTGCCAGCAGTGCCCGGGACACCTCCTACGAGCAGTACTTC. Protein: CASSARDTSYEQYF.

J is TRBJ1-2 and V is TRBV4-1; D may be TRBD1 (6 bases). The length of the CDR3 is 14 residues. Germline CDR1 reads MGHRA; CDR2 reads YSYEKL. V was cut by 4 bases and J by 7 bases, with 16 bases left in between. This chain's CDR3 is CASSRPQGEGGYTF. The CDR3 DNA reads as TGCGCCAGCAGCCGCCCACAGGGAGAGGGTGGCTACACCTTC.

J is TRBJ2-2 and V is TRBV7-8; D not resolved. The germline V gene has CDR1 SGHVS and CDR2 FQNEAQ. This CDR3 spans 12 amino acids. V gave up 11 bases and J gave up 7 bases, with 14 bases separating them. In DNA, the CDR3 is TGTGCCTGCCTCGGGCATGTCGGGGAGCTGTTTTTT. Protein sequence: CACLGHVGELFF.

The chain joins TRBV7-8 to TRBJ1-1; 8 bases agree with TRBD1. The CDR3 covers 16 residues. The germline gives CDR1 SGHVS, CDR2 FQNEAQ. V dropped 5 bases and J dropped 1; count of bases not matched to a gene: 9. CDR3 coding DNA: TGTGCCAGCAGCCCGCTGGACAGGGTAGGGAACACTGAAGCTTTCTTT. Translating it yields CASSPLDRVGNTEAFF.

The chain couples TRBV6-5 to TRBJ2-7; D may be TRBD1 (5 bases). Trimming pared 2 bases from V and 4 bases from J, leaving 15 bases between. Germline assignment: CDR1 MNHEY and CDR2 SVGAGI. This CDR3 has 15 amino acids. In DNA, the CDR3 is TGTGCCAGCAGTTACAACCCGACAGTAGTGTACGAGCAGTACTTC. This sequence encodes CASSYNPTVVYEQYF.

V gene TRBV6-6 combines with J gene TRBJ1-2, with 7 nucleotides matching TRBD1. The J segment lost 1 base and the V segment lost 5 bases, leaving 7 bases of the junction unmatched. Per the germline V gene, CDR1 is MNHNY and CDR2 is SVGAGI (reference sequence). This CDR3 is built from 15 residues. CDR3 nucleotide sequence: TGTGCCAGCAGTATCCGCGGGACAGATAACTATGGCTACACCTTC. It encodes CASSIRGTDNYGYTF.

The chain recombines TRBV29-1 with TRBJ1-2; D is perhaps TRBD1 (5 bases). The CDR3 has 13 amino acids. Germline CDR1 SQVTM, CDR2 ANQGSEA. V was shortened by 6 bases and J by 5 bases, with 16 bases between the two germline ends. The DNA of the CDR3 is TGCAGCGTCCAGGAGCGGACATCTTATGGCTACACCTTC. Encoded protein: CSVQERTSYGYTF.

The rearrangement links TRBV29-1 to TRBJ2-1; D call uncertain. Per germline, CDR1 SQVTM and CDR2 ANQGSEA. The CDR3 sequence is 14 residues long. V shed 6 bases and J shed 0 bases, with 12 bases lying between them. The CDR3 DNA is TGCAGCGTCGTGACAACCAGCTCCTACAATGAGCAGTTCTTC. Translated: CSVVTTSSYNEQFF.

The genes are TRBV6-1 and TRBJ2-6; maybe TRBD1 (5 bases). Per the germline V gene, CDR1 is MNHNS and CDR2 is SASEGT. CDR3 size: 16 residues. Trimming took 4 bases from V and 0 from J, leaving 10 bases between them. The CDR3 DNA reads as TGTGCCAGCAGTGGACAGTCCCACTCTGGGGCCAACGTCCTGACTTTC. This codes for CASSGQSHSGANVLTF.

The chain employs TRBV10-3 and TRBJ1-1; the match to TRBD1 covers 8 bases. Germline loops: CDR1 ENHRY, CDR2 SYGVKD. The CDR3 contains 16 residues. The junction had 6 bases not matched to a gene; V was cut back by 2 bases and J by 1 base. Written as DNA, the CDR3 is TGTGCCATCAGTGAGGGCAGGGGGCGATCGAACACTGAAGCTTTCTTT. Its protein product is CAISEGRGRSNTEAFF.

The table lists this clone with a few counts. This sequence joins TRBV5-1 and TRBJ2-5, with D maybe TRBD2 (6 bases). Trimming shortened V by 6 bases and J by 2 bases, and 17 bases separated the two germline ends. Per the germline V gene, CDR1 is SGHRS and CDR2 is YFSETQ. This CDR3 has 15 amino acids. Here the CDR3 reads CASTQGGRGQETQYF. CDR3 bases: TGCGCCAGCACCCAAGGAGGGCGGGGACAAGAGACCCAGTACTTC.

The V call is TRBV2, the J call TRBJ2-3, with D tentatively TRBD2 (5 bases). The CDR3 runs 14 residues. V dropped 3 bases and J dropped 4 bases, with 11 bases sitting between them. In germline, CDR1 is SNHLY, CDR2 FYNNEI. Here the CDR3 DNA reads TGTGCCAGCAGTGATAGGGAGCGTGCAGATACGCAGTATTTT. Its translation: CASSDRERADTQYF.

The V gene is TRBV7-3, the J gene TRBJ2-1; D is perhaps TRBD2 (5 bases). V was pared by 2 bases and J by 3 bases, with 8 bases between. The germline V gene encodes CDR1 SGHTA and CDR2 FQGTGA. The CDR3 runs 14 residues. CDR3: CASSLAGNYNEQFF. The DNA for the CDR3 is TGTGCCAGCAGCTTAGCCGGGAACTACAATGAGCAGTTCTTC.

The chain couples TRBV18 to TRBJ2-3, with 11 bases lining up with TRBD2. The germline V gene has CDR1 KGHSH and CDR2 LQKENI. V was clipped by 3 bases and J by 1 base; unmatched bases: 3. The CDR3 is made up of 16 amino acids. CDR3 in amino acids: CASSPMTSGGTDTQYF. The CDR3 DNA reads as TGTGCCAGCTCACCGATGACTAGCGGGGGCACAGATACGCAGTATTTT.

The chain links TRBV6-5 to TRBJ2-2; maybe TRBD1 (6 bases). This CDR3 is 14 amino acids long. The V end lost 6 bases, the J end lost 1 base, and 9 bases lay between the germline ends. Germline V gene sequence: CDR1 MNHEY, CDR2 SVGAGI. The CDR3 sequence: CASSVQGNTGELFF. Written as DNA, the CDR3 is TGTGCCAGCAGCGTACAGGGGAACACCGGGGAGCTGTTTTTT.

This chain joins TRBV6-4 and TRBJ2-7; TRBD1 matches at 9 bases. The CDR3 contains 15 residues. Germline V CDR1 and CDR2: MRHNA, SNTAGT. Losses at the gene ends were 6 bases for V and 5 bases for J; bases not matched to a gene: 11. This chain's CDR3 is CASRENGTGTDEQYF. Written as DNA, the CDR3 is TGTGCCAGCAGGGAAAACGGGACAGGGACCGACGAGCAGTACTTC.

The CDR3 sequence: CASKVRELLYNEQFF. The CDR3 DNA is TGTGCCAGCAAGGTCCGGGAGCTCCTTTACAATGAGCAGTTCTTC. The V and J genes are TRBV11-1 and TRBJ2-1; a weak D match, TRBD2 (6 bases). Germline loops: CDR1 SGHAT, CDR2 FQDESV (reference sequence). The CDR3 is made up of 15 amino acids. With 7 bases removed from V and 4 bases from J, the gap between germline ends came to 17 bases. The full variable domain, rest sourced from reference TRBV11-1 and TRBJ2-1, is EAEVAQSPRYKITEKSQAVAFWCDPISGHATLYWYRQILGQGPELLVQFQDESVVDDSQLPKDRFSAERLKGVDSTLKIQPAELGDSAMYLCASKVRELLYNEQFFGPGTRLTVL.

This chain joins TRBV25-1 and TRBJ2-5; perhaps TRBD2 as D (6 bases). The CDR3 is 15 residues long. The germline CDR1 and CDR2 sequences are MGHDK and SYGVNS. Trimming cost V 1 base and J 5 bases, with 14 bases left between them. In DNA, the CDR3 is TGTGCCAGCAGTGAATTCTCTTTAGGGAGGGAGACCCAGTACTTC. Translation: CASSEFSLGRETQYF.